This is a list of T cell receptor beta chains from one sample in a study of cytomegalovirus exposure and HLA in healthy donors. The table came from immunoSEQ multiplex PCR; TCRdb's copy has only in-frame clones and leaves some out. The data show under 150,000 clones, with roughly three quarters seen just once and around 0.99% held by the top ten. The sequenced sample was PBMCs. Receptor source: a male donor in good health and CMV-seronegative. Both conserved end residues are part of each CDR3. Each record gives: V gene, D gene, clone size, J gene, CDR3 DNA, CDR3 protein. A D gene is named only where the DNA matches it firmly. Not all rows give a size; the values are once, few, many and, for expanded clones, a class.

v_gene: TRBV9
d_gene: -
abundance: -
j_gene: TRBJ2-1
CDR3nt: TGTGCCAGCAGCTCCCGGGAACGGTACTACAATGAGCAGTTCTTC
CDR3aa: CASSSRERYYNEQFF

v_gene: TRBV10-3
d_gene: -
abundance: -
j_gene: TRBJ1-1
CDR3nt: TGTGCCACTTGTCGGGAGATGAACACTGAAGCTTTCTTT
CDR3aa: CATCREMNTEAFF

v_gene: TRBV5-1
d_gene: TRBD2
abundance: -
j_gene: TRBJ2-3
CDR3nt: TGCGCCAGCAGCTATGAAGCGGGGAGGGCTGATACGCAGTATTTT
CDR3aa: CASSYEAGRADTQYF

v_gene: TRBV13
d_gene: TRBD2
abundance: -
j_gene: TRBJ2-5
CDR3nt: TGTGCCAGCAGCGAGGGACTAGCGGGGAAACCCCAAGAGACCCAGTACTTC
CDR3aa: CASSEGLAGKPQETQYF

v_gene: TRBV5-1
d_gene: -
abundance: -
j_gene: TRBJ1-2
CDR3nt: TGCGCCAGCAGCTTGGCTGCGACAGAGAACTATGGCTACACCTTC
CDR3aa: CASSLAATENYGYTF

v_gene: TRBV7-3
d_gene: -
abundance: -
j_gene: TRBJ2-1
CDR3nt: TGTGCCAGCAGCTCGGGACTTGCCAGCTCCTACAATGAGCAGTTCTTC
CDR3aa: CASSSGLASSYNEQFF

v_gene: TRBV18
d_gene: -
abundance: -
j_gene: TRBJ1-3
CDR3nt: TGTGCCAGCTCCCCGAGCTCTGGAAACACCATATATTTT
CDR3aa: CASSPSSGNTIYF

v_gene: TRBV4-1
d_gene: -
abundance: few
j_gene: TRBJ1-1
CDR3nt: TGCGCCGCACGGTCGAACACTGAAGCTTTCTTT
CDR3aa: CAARSNTEAFF

v_gene: TRBV10-3
d_gene: -
abundance: -
j_gene: TRBJ1-4
CDR3nt: TGTGCCATCAGTGAGTCTCGGACTGATGAAAAACTGTTTTTT
CDR3aa: CAISESRTDEKLFF

v_gene: TRBV7-8
d_gene: -
abundance: -
j_gene: TRBJ1-4
CDR3nt: TGTGCCAGCAGCATACGGACAGACCCAACTAATGAAAAACTGTTTTTT
CDR3aa: CASSIRTDPTNEKLFF

v_gene: TRBV6-1
d_gene: -
abundance: -
j_gene: TRBJ2-7
CDR3nt: TGTGCCAGCATTGTGGGGCAGGGGAACTACGAGCAGTACTTC
CDR3aa: CASIVGQGNYEQYF

v_gene: TRBV5-1
d_gene: -
abundance: -
j_gene: TRBJ2-5
CDR3nt: TGCGCCAGCAGCGCCGGGACGGGGGTGGAGACCCAGTACTTC
CDR3aa: CASSAGTGVETQYF

v_gene: TRBV4-1
d_gene: -
abundance: -
j_gene: TRBJ1-1
CDR3nt: TGCGCCAGCAGCCAAGATTTGGGGGCGGACGCTGAAGCTTTCTTT
CDR3aa: CASSQDLGADAEAFF

v_gene: TRBV9
d_gene: -
abundance: few
j_gene: TRBJ1-6
CDR3nt: TGTGCCAGCAGCCCCGGACAGTATAATTCACCCCTCCACTTT
CDR3aa: CASSPGQYNSPLHF

v_gene: TRBV30
d_gene: TRBD2
abundance: -
j_gene: TRBJ2-3
CDR3nt: TGTGCCGGGGACCAGGGAGGGGCAGATACGCAGTATTTT
CDR3aa: CAGDQGGADTQYF

v_gene: TRBV9
d_gene: TRBD1
abundance: -
j_gene: TRBJ2-1
CDR3nt: TGTGCCAGCAGCGTAGCGTTGGGGACAGGGGTCAACAATGAGCAGTTCTTC
CDR3aa: CASSVALGTGVNNEQFF

v_gene: TRBV19
d_gene: -
abundance: -
j_gene: TRBJ1-4
CDR3nt: TGTGCCAGTAGTGGGAGAAGGCTTCGGGGGGATGAAAAACTGTTTTTT
CDR3aa: CASSGRRLRGDEKLFF

v_gene: TRBV27
d_gene: -
abundance: -
j_gene: TRBJ1-6
CDR3nt: TGTGCCAGCAGTTTAGAGGGACACCGCTCCTATAATTCACCCCTCCACTTT
CDR3aa: CASSLEGHRSYNSPLHF

v_gene: TRBV27
d_gene: -
abundance: -
j_gene: TRBJ2-5
CDR3nt: TGTGCCAGCAGTTCCAGGGGAGAGACCCAGTACTTC
CDR3aa: CASSSRGETQYF

v_gene: TRBV6-6
d_gene: -
abundance: -
j_gene: TRBJ2-1
CDR3nt: TGTGCCAGCAGTTACGGGCTGGTCAATGAGCAGTTCTTC
CDR3aa: CASSYGLVNEQFF

v_gene: TRBV7-2
d_gene: TRBD2
abundance: -
j_gene: TRBJ2-7
CDR3nt: TGTGCCAGCAGCTTGACTGGGCCTAGCGGGGGTTCCACCTACGAGCAGTACTTC
CDR3aa: CASSLTGPSGGSTYEQYF

v_gene: TRBV29-1
d_gene: -
abundance: -
j_gene: TRBJ1-2
CDR3nt: TGCAGCGTTCAAAGCTTTCCGGGGGATGGGAACTATGGCTACACCTTC
CDR3aa: CSVQSFPGDGNYGYTF

v_gene: TRBV4-1
d_gene: -
abundance: -
j_gene: TRBJ1-6
CDR3nt: TGCGCCAGCAGCCAAGATCGGCAGGGGCGGGTTTCACCCCTCCACTTT
CDR3aa: CASSQDRQGRVSPLHF

v_gene: TRBV6-5
d_gene: TRBD1
abundance: -
j_gene: TRBJ1-5
CDR3nt: TGTGCCAGCAGGGGACAGGGCGTCAATCAGCCCCAGCATTTT
CDR3aa: CASRGQGVNQPQHF

v_gene: TRBV12-5
d_gene: TRBD1
abundance: -
j_gene: TRBJ1-5
CDR3nt: TGTGCTAGTGGTCGCGGGGACAGGCGGGGAAGTCAGCCCCAGCATTTT
CDR3aa: CASGRGDRRGSQPQHF

v_gene: TRBV27
d_gene: -
abundance: few
j_gene: TRBJ1-4
CDR3nt: TGTGCCAGCAAGGAGCTGGATTCCAATGAAAAACTGTTTTTT
CDR3aa: CASKELDSNEKLFF

v_gene: TRBV6-6
d_gene: TRBD1
abundance: -
j_gene: TRBJ1-2
CDR3nt: TGTGCCAGCAGCTCACCGGGCAGGACAGGGCACTATGGCTACACCTTC
CDR3aa: CASSSPGRTGHYGYTF

v_gene: TRBV2
d_gene: -
abundance: -
j_gene: TRBJ2-1
CDR3nt: TGTGCCAGCAGTGACCAACTAGTAAACCGGGAGCAGTTCTTC
CDR3aa: CASSDQLVNREQFF

v_gene: TRBV19
d_gene: -
abundance: -
j_gene: TRBJ1-5
CDR3nt: TGTGCCAGTAGCACAGGGACGGGGAGCAATCAGCCCCAGCATTTT
CDR3aa: CASSTGTGSNQPQHF

v_gene: TRBV6-4
d_gene: -
abundance: -
j_gene: TRBJ2-7
CDR3nt: TGTGCCAGCAGTGACCCCAGGGGGGCAGGGCCGGGCCACGAGCAGTACTTC
CDR3aa: CASSDPRGAGPGHEQYF

v_gene: TRBV7-9
d_gene: TRBD1
abundance: -
j_gene: TRBJ1-6
CDR3nt: TGTGCCAGCAGCTTGACAGGGGTCAACCCCCTCCACTTT
CDR3aa: CASSLTGVNPLHF

v_gene: TRBV5-5
d_gene: -
abundance: few
j_gene: TRBJ1-5
CDR3nt: TGTGCCAGCAGCCCTCGCGGGGAGGACCAGCCCCAGCATTTT
CDR3aa: CASSPRGEDQPQHF

v_gene: TRBV4-3
d_gene: TRBD1
abundance: -
j_gene: TRBJ2-3
CDR3nt: TGCGCCAGCAGCCGGCAAACAGGGGCAGATACGCAGTATTTT
CDR3aa: CASSRQTGADTQYF

v_gene: TRBV7-9
d_gene: -
abundance: -
j_gene: TRBJ2-2
CDR3nt: TGTGCCAGCAGCTCCCTAGGAACGAACACCGGGGAGCTGTTTTTT
CDR3aa: CASSSLGTNTGELFF

v_gene: TRBV10-3
d_gene: TRBD1
abundance: -
j_gene: TRBJ2-2
CDR3nt: TGTGCCATCAGTGGGGACAGGGGCAACACCGGGGAGCTGTTTTTT
CDR3aa: CAISGDRGNTGELFF

v_gene: TRBV6-1
d_gene: TRBD1
abundance: -
j_gene: TRBJ1-2
CDR3nt: TGTGCCAGCAGTAGGGGACAGACGGTTTGGAACGGCTACACCTTC
CDR3aa: CASSRGQTVWNGYTF

v_gene: TRBV28
d_gene: TRBD1
abundance: -
j_gene: TRBJ1-1
CDR3nt: TGTGCCAGCAGCCGAGTACAGGGGCCCACTGAAGCTTTCTTT
CDR3aa: CASSRVQGPTEAFF

v_gene: TRBV29-1
d_gene: TRBD1
abundance: -
j_gene: TRBJ1-4
CDR3nt: TGCAGCGCTAGACAGGGAACTAATGAAAAACTGTTTTTT
CDR3aa: CSARQGTNEKLFF

v_gene: TRBV7-8
d_gene: -
abundance: -
j_gene: TRBJ1-2
CDR3nt: TGTGCCAGCAGCTTGGGAAGCAGGGATGGCTACACCTTC
CDR3aa: CASSLGSRDGYTF

v_gene: TRBV19
d_gene: TRBD1
abundance: -
j_gene: TRBJ1-6
CDR3nt: TGTGCCAGTAGATCCGGGACAGGGGGTTCACCCCTCCACTTT
CDR3aa: CASRSGTGGSPLHF

v_gene: TRBV11-3
d_gene: -
abundance: -
j_gene: TRBJ1-5
CDR3nt: TGTGCCAGCAGCCTACAGGGCAGCAATCAGCCCCAGCATTTT
CDR3aa: CASSLQGSNQPQHF

v_gene: TRBV19
d_gene: TRBD1
abundance: -
j_gene: TRBJ2-5
CDR3nt: TGTGCCAGTAGGGCAGGGGGAATTGCGGAGACCCAGTACTTC
CDR3aa: CASRAGGIAETQYF

v_gene: TRBV5-4
d_gene: -
abundance: -
j_gene: TRBJ1-2
CDR3nt: TGTGCCAGCAGCTTGTTCTTGGGCAGATTTAACTATGGCTACACCTTC
CDR3aa: CASSLFLGRFNYGYTF

v_gene: TRBV5-1
d_gene: -
abundance: once
j_gene: TRBJ1-4
CDR3nt: TGCGCCAGCGGAGAAGCAACCAATGAAAAACTGTTTTTT
CDR3aa: CASGEATNEKLFF

v_gene: TRBV27
d_gene: -
abundance: -
j_gene: TRBJ1-2
CDR3nt: TGTGCCAGCAGGTCCATGGGAGAAGGCTATGGCTACACCTTC
CDR3aa: CASRSMGEGYGYTF

v_gene: TRBV13
d_gene: -
abundance: -
j_gene: TRBJ2-5
CDR3nt: TGTGCCAGCAGCTTCCTCCAAGAGACCCAGTACTTC
CDR3aa: CASSFLQETQYF

v_gene: TRBV2
d_gene: -
abundance: -
j_gene: TRBJ2-5
CDR3nt: TGTGCCAGCAGTGAGGCTAGGTCCATGGAGACCCAGTACTTC
CDR3aa: CASSEARSMETQYF

v_gene: TRBV6-5
d_gene: -
abundance: -
j_gene: TRBJ2-7
CDR3nt: TGTGCCAGCAGTCACCGGGGTTACGAGCAGTACTTC
CDR3aa: CASSHRGYEQYF